The 28 T cell receptor beta chains below all came from one sample that was sequenced in a study of blood T cell repertoires in COVID-19. Method: immunoSEQ multiplex PCR; TCRdb's copy keeps in-frame clones and lacks some. The sample has about 190,000 clones, roughly 87% seen once; the top ten hold approximately 6.2%. Source material: peripheral blood. Source of these receptors: a woman aged 40 to 55 with acute or convalescent COVID-19.

The chain joins TRBV2 to TRBJ2-3, with D possibly TRBD1 on 5 matching bases. The CDR3 consists of 15 residues. Looked up from germline, CDR1 is SNHLY and CDR2 is FYNNEI. The V gene lost 9 bases and the J gene lost 6 bases, with 22 bases spanning the gap. In nucleotides, the CDR3 is TGTGCCAGTCTTCTATTGGGGCCAGCCTCGGATACGCAGTATTTT. Protein: CASLLLGPASDTQYF.

The chain is built from TRBV9 and TRBJ2-1; TRBD2 matches 10 bases. V lost 0 bases to trimming and J lost 4 bases; unmatched junction nucleotides: 7. This CDR3 comprises 17 residues. Germline values: CDR1 SGDLS, CDR2 YYNGEE. The CDR3 protein is CASSVAPLAGGYNEQFF. The CDR3 nucleotides are TGTGCCAGCAGCGTAGCCCCTTTAGCGGGAGGTTACAATGAGCAGTTCTTC.

The chain uses TRBV11-2 and TRBJ2-5; D not certain. Per the germline V gene, CDR1 is SGHAT and CDR2 is FQNNGV. The V end was cut by 3 bases, the J end by 5 bases, with 7 bases between. This CDR3 is 12 amino acids long. Written as DNA, the CDR3 is TGTGCCAGCAGCTTTGAGCTGGAGACCCAGTACTTC. It is translated as CASSFELETQYF. Variable domain in full (rest from reference TRBV11-2 and TRBJ2-5): EAGVAQSPRYKIIEKRQSVAFWCNPISGHATLYWYQQILGQGPKLLIQFQNNGVVDDSQLPKDRFSAERLKGVDSTLKIQPAKLEDSAVYLCASSFELETQYFGPGTRLLVL.

The V and J genes are TRBV7-2 and TRBJ1-6; possible D gene TRBD1, 5 bases. CDR3 length equals 15 residues. V was cut by 7 bases and J by 6 bases, with 16 bases left in between. The germline V gene encodes CDR1 SGHTA and CDR2 FQGNSA. Here the CDR3 reads CASIFRVGGNSPLHF. The CDR3 nucleotides are TGTGCCAGCATTTTTCGGGTCGGGGGTAATTCACCCCTCCACTTT. The full variable domain, with the rest looked up from reference TRBV7-2 and TRBJ1-6, is GAGVSQSPSNKVTEKGKDVELRCDPISGHTALYWYRQSLGQGLEFLIYFQGNSAPDKSGLPSDRFSAERTGGSVSTLTIQRTQQEDSAVYLCASIFRVGGNSPLHFGNGTRLTVT.

The chain has TRBV7-8 and TRBJ1-4; a weak D match, TRBD1 (6 bases). This CDR3 region has 15 residues. Germline V gene data show CDR1 as SGHVS and CDR2 as FQNEAQ. With 4 bases removed from V and 4 bases from J, the gap between germline ends came to 13 bases. CDR3 sequence (DNA): TGTGCCAGCAGCTCCTGGGGGGGCGTTAATGAAAAACTGTTTTTT. Protein product: CASSSWGGVNEKLFF.

The rearrangement links TRBV11-2 to TRBJ2-7; D ambiguous. V gave up 1 base and J gave up 4 bases, with 8 bases separating them. The CDR3 contains 13 residues. Germline V gene sequence: CDR1 SGHAT, CDR2 FQNNGV. CDR3 nucleotide sequence: TGTGCCAGCAGCTTAGTAGTCGAATACGAGCAGTACTTC. The encoded protein is CASSLVVEYEQYF.

The V call is TRBV19, the J call TRBJ1-5; D not resolved. The V end lost 7 bases, the J end lost 12 bases, and 34 bases lay between the germline ends. The CDR3 spans 18 residues. The germline V gene encodes CDR1 LNHDA and CDR2 SQIVND (reference sequence). CDR3 bases: TGTGCCAGTAACCATGGGTCGGGGAGGGCCCTCCCAGGTTGGTTCCAGCATTTT. This codes for CASNHGSGRALPGWFQHF.

The chain employs TRBV11-1 and TRBJ2-7; 9 bases align to TRBD1. V lost 0 bases and J lost 3; bases outside the gene matches: 6. The germline V gene has CDR1 SGHAT and CDR2 FQDESV (reference sequence). CDR3 length: 16 residues. The CDR3 loop is CASSLALDRGSYEQYF. In DNA form, the CDR3 reads TGTGCCAGCAGCTTAGCCCTTGACAGGGGGAGCTACGAGCAGTACTTC.

V gene TRBV24-1 combines with J gene TRBJ1-2; D uncertain. From germline, CDR1 is KGHDR and CDR2 SFDVKD. The CDR3 is 13 amino acids. V was shortened by 3 bases and J by 9 bases, with 13 bases between the two germline ends. The CDR3 loop is CATSDKRPRSYTF. DNA for the CDR3: TGTGCCACCAGTGATAAACGACCGAGGAGCTACACCTTC.

The V call is TRBV30, the J call TRBJ2-1; D is uncertain. The CDR3 contains 13 residues. CDR1 and CDR2 from the germline V gene are GTSNPN and SVGIG (reference sequence). V lost 4 bases to trimming and J lost 6 bases, with 13 bases between them. The CDR3 region has the DNA TGTGCCTGGAATCTAAATAAGCCCAATGAGCAGTTCTTC. Amino acids: CAWNLNKPNEQFF.

In this sample, this clone turned up once. This sequence joins TRBV28 and TRBJ1-5; a weak D match, TRBD1 (6 bases). V dropped 2 bases and J dropped 5 bases, with 13 bases sitting between them. From germline, CDR1 is MDHEN and CDR2 SYDVKM. The CDR3 consists of 15 residues. CDR3 nucleotide sequence: TGTGCCAGCAGTTTAGGGGGGGGCATACATCAGCCCCAGCATTTT. This encodes CASSLGGGIHQPQHF.

The chain carries TRBV7-8 and TRBJ2-7, with 9 bases that match TRBD2. V gave up 1 base and J gave up 5 bases; unmatched junction bases: 9. The CDR3 runs to 16 residues. Germline values: CDR1 SGHVS, CDR2 FQNEAQ. The CDR3 reads CASSLGPQAGGDEQYF. The CDR3 bases are TGTGCCAGCAGCTTAGGACCGCAGGCGGGAGGGGACGAGCAGTACTTC. Full variable domain (rest looked up from reference TRBV7-8 and TRBJ2-7): GAGVSQSPRYKVAKRGQDVALRCDPISGHVSLFWYQQALGQGPEFLTYFQNEAQLDKSGLPSDRFFAERPEGSVSTLKIQRTQQEDSAVYLCASSLGPQAGGDEQYFGPGTRLTVT.

The chain joins TRBV4-1 to TRBJ2-3; 11 bases map to TRBD1. Germline V gene lookup returns CDR1 MGHRA and CDR2 YSYEKL. The CDR3 contains 16 residues. The J segment lost 6 bases and the V segment lost 4 bases, leaving 9 bases of the junction unmatched. The CDR3: CASSPRGQGVGDTQYF. The CDR3 DNA reads as TGCGCCAGCAGCCCTAGGGGACAGGGGGTGGGGGATACGCAGTATTTT.

The chain couples TRBV7-9 to TRBJ2-5; TRBD2 agrees at 10 bases. CDR3 size: 17 residues. Germline trimming cut 3 bases from V and 4 bases from J; bases unmatched to any gene: 11. CDR1 and CDR2 (germline): SEHNR, FQNEAQ (reference sequence). Here the CDR3 DNA reads TGTGCCAGCAGCTTGGGTTATAGCGGGGGGCGACTAGAGACCCAGTACTTC. Encoded protein: CASSLGYSGGRLETQYF.

This sequence joins TRBV7-9 and TRBJ1-4, with D unclear. The CDR3 is 14 residues long. V lost 5 bases, J lost 8 bases, and 15 bases lay in between. The germline V gene has CDR1 SEHNR and CDR2 FQNEAQ (reference sequence). CDR3 amino acids: CASSPGGPIEKLFF. The DNA for the CDR3 is TGTGCCAGCAGCCCAGGAGGGCCGATCGAAAAACTGTTTTTT.

The CDR3 sequence: CASRIGLSGANVLTF. As DNA, the CDR3 is TGTGCCAGTAGGATCGGACTCTCTGGGGCCAACGTCCTGACTTTC. This chain links TRBV19 with TRBJ2-6; D possibly corresponds to TRBD2 (5 bases). V lost 6 bases to trimming and J lost 0 bases, with 9 bases between them. Germline V gene lookup returns CDR1 LNHDA and CDR2 SQIVND (reference sequence). The CDR3 runs to 15 residues.

This clone was observed a handful of times. V gene TRBV28 combines with J gene TRBJ1-4; D gene ambiguous. The V gene's germline CDR1 is MDHEN and CDR2 SYDVKM. V was pared by 5 bases and J by 0 bases, with 7 bases between. The length of the CDR3 is 14 residues. In DNA form, the CDR3 reads TGTGCCAGCAGTCGGACTGCAACTAATGAAAAACTGTTTTTT. Protein product: CASSRTATNEKLFF.

V is TRBV29-1 and J is TRBJ1-3, with D perhaps matching TRBD1 (6 bases). Between the trimmed V and J ends, which lost 7 bases and 0 bases, there was a span of 13 bases. This CDR3 has 14 residues. The germline V gene encodes CDR1 SQVTM and CDR2 ANQGSEA. CDR3 sequence (DNA): TGCAGCGCTCACGGACAGAACTCTGGAAACACCATATATTTT. It translates to CSAHGQNSGNTIYF.

This chain joins TRBV12-3 or TRBV12-4 and TRBJ2-7; unclear D gene. The CDR3 length is 11 residues. Trimming removed 3 bases from V and 5 bases from J, with 5 bases in between. CDR3: CASSFSDEQYF. Here the CDR3 DNA reads TGTGCCAGCAGTTTCTCTGACGAGCAGTACTTC.

The rearrangement uses TRBV18 and TRBJ1-2; TRBD1 might be the D (6 bases). This CDR3 spans 13 amino acids. Germline CDR1 and CDR2: KGHSH and LQKENI. V lost 4 bases and J 3 bases, leaving 9 bases between the germline ends. The DNA of the CDR3 is TGTGCCAGCTCACTAGGGGGAGACTATGGCTACACCTTC. It specifies CASSLGGDYGYTF.

The genes are TRBV2 and TRBJ1-1, with no clear D. Germline lookup yields CDR1 SNHLY and CDR2 FYNNEI. V lost 5 bases and J lost 1, with 20 bases in between. The length of the CDR3 is 17 residues. This CDR3 reads CASSRTLTRQRNTEAFF. DNA for the CDR3: TGTGCCAGCAGTAGAACCCTTACACGGCAGCGGAACACTGAAGCTTTCTTT.

The CDR3 DNA is TGTGCCAGCAGCGCGCTGGAGTCTTTCCACAATGAGCAGTTCTTC. Translating gives CASSALESFHNEQFF. The chain couples TRBV7-2 to TRBJ2-1; D ambiguous. The germline CDR1 and CDR2 sequences are SGHTA and FQGNSA. V was shortened by 5 bases and J by 5 bases, with 16 bases between the two germline ends. This CDR3 is built from 15 residues. Filled out from reference TRBV7-2 and TRBJ2-1, the complete variable domain reads GAGVSQSPSNKVTEKGKDVELRCDPISGHTALYWYRQSLGQGLEFLIYFQGNSAPDKSGLPSDRFSAERTGGSVSTLTIQRTQQEDSAVYLCASSALESFHNEQFFGPGTRLTVL.

J is TRBJ1-1 and V is TRBV5-1; D uncertain. In germline, CDR1 is SGHRS, CDR2 YFSETQ. This CDR3 is 14 amino acids long. The V end lost 0 bases, the J end lost 1 base, and 7 bases lay between the germline ends. CDR3 nucleotide sequence: TGCGCCAGCAGCTTGGATTCAGGGAACACTGAAGCTTTCTTT. It codes for CASSLDSGNTEAFF.

J is TRBJ1-6 and V is TRBV9; D call uncertain. Germline values: CDR1 SGDLS, CDR2 YYNGEE. The V and J ends lost 0 bases and 0 bases respectively, with 7 bases between them. CDR3 length: 16 amino acids. The CDR3 loop reads CASSVGGSSYNSPLHF. The CDR3 nucleotides are TGTGCCAGCAGCGTAGGAGGGAGCTCCTATAATTCACCCCTCCACTTT.

The chain employs TRBV6-6 and TRBJ1-5, with 7 nucleotides matching TRBD1. V lost 6 bases, J lost 6 bases, and 8 bases stayed unmatched. Germline loops: CDR1 MNHNY, CDR2 SVGAGI (reference sequence). This CDR3 region has 14 residues. CDR3 protein: CASRDGTVGQPQHF. DNA of the CDR3: TGTGCCAGCAGGGATGGGACAGTGGGTCAGCCCCAGCATTTT.

The chain is built from TRBV25-1 and TRBJ2-1; D perhaps matches TRBD1 (6 bases). Germline V gives CDR1 MGHDK, CDR2 SYGVNS. The CDR3 extends over 13 amino acids. The V and J ends lost 7 bases and 3 bases respectively, with 10 bases between them. CDR3 amino acids: CASNPQGYNEQFF. Here the CDR3 DNA reads TGTGCCAGCAACCCACAGGGCTACAATGAGCAGTTCTTC. Full variable domain (outside the CDR3, taken from reference TRBV25-1 and TRBJ2-1): EADIYQTPRYLVIGTGKKITLECSQTMGHDKMYWYQQDPGMELHLIHYSYGVNSTEKGDLSSESTVSRIRTEHFPLTLESARPSHTSQYLCASNPQGYNEQFFGPGTRLTVL.

The rearrangement joins TRBV6-5 to TRBJ1-1, with D tentatively TRBD1 (6 bases). The germline gives CDR1 MNHEY, CDR2 SVGAGI. V lost 0 bases to trimming and J lost 4 bases, with 12 bases between them. The CDR3 covers 15 residues. This CDR3 reads CASSYSAGEGTEAFF. The CDR3 coding sequence is TGTGCCAGCAGTTACTCGGCAGGGGAGGGCACTGAAGCTTTCTTT.

The V gene is TRBV6-1, the J gene TRBJ2-7; D not certain. With 1 base removed from V and 7 bases from J, the gap between germline ends came to 11 bases. This CDR3 contains 13 residues. In germline, CDR1 is MNHNS, CDR2 SASEGT. The CDR3 nucleotides read TGTGCCAGCAGTGAAGTAGTCCACAGAGAGCAGTACTTC. Residues: CASSEVVHREQYF.